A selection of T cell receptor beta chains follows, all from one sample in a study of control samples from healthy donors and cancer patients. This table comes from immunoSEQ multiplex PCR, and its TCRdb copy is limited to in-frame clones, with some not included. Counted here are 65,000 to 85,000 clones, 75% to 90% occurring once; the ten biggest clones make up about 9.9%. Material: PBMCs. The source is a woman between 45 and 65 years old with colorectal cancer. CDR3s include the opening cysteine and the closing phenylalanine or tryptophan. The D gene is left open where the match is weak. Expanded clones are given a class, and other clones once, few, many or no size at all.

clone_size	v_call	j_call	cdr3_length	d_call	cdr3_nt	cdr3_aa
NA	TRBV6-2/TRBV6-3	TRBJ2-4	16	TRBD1	TGTGCCAGCAGCCGGGACAGCCTCCTAGCCAAAAACATTCAGTACTTC	CASSRDSLLAKNIQYF
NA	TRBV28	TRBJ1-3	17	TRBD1	TGTGCCAGCAGTTTAGGGGGAGGAGGGGGCTATGGAAACACCATATATTTT	CASSLGGGGGYGNTIYF
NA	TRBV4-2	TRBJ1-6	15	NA	TGTGCCAGCAGCCAAGATTCCAGGGGAAATTCACCCCTCCACTTT	CASSQDSRGNSPLHF
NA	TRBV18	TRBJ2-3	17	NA	TGTGCCAGCTCACCTTCGGGACACCAAACCAGGACGGATACGCAGTATTTT	CASSPSGHQTRTDTQYF
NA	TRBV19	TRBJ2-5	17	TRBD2	TGTGCCAGTAGTCCCCGGCCAGCGGGGGGCCCACAAGAGACCCAGTACTTC	CASSPRPAGGPQETQYF
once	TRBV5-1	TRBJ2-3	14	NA	TGCGCCAGCAGCCCTACGGGGTCGACAGATACGCAGTATTTT	CASSPTGSTDTQYF
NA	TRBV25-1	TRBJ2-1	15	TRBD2	TGTGCCAGCACCCCAGAGCGGGGGGCTTACAATGAGCAGTTCTTC	CASTPERGAYNEQFF
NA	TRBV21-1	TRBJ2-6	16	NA	TGTGCCAGCAGCTCACGACAGTCCTCTGGGGCCAACGTCCTGACTTTC	CASSSRQSSGANVLTF
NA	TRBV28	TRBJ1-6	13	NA	TGTGCCAGCAGATCCCTCTATAATTCACCCCTCCACTTT	CASRSLYNSPLHF
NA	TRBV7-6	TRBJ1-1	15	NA	TGTGCCAGCAGCTTAGTTACAGGAGGGAACACTGAAGCTTTCTTT	CASSLVTGGNTEAFF
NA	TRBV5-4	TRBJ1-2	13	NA	TGTGCCAGCAGCTTGATGGGGGGCGATGGCTACACCTTC	CASSLMGGDGYTF
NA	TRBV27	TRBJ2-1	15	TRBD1	TGTGCCAGCAGCATATACGGGACAGTCGACAATGAGCAGTTCTTC	CASSIYGTVDNEQFF
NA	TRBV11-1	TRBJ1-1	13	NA	TGTGCCAGCAGCCCTCGACGGGCCACTGAAGCTTTCTTT	CASSPRRATEAFF
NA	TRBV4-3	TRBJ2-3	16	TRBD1	TGCGCCAGCAGCCAAGGAACAGGGGGCGCATTGGATACGCAGTATTTT	CASSQGTGGALDTQYF
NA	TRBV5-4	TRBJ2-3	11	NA	TGTGCCAGCAGCTCCGGAGATACGCAGTATTTT	CASSSGDTQYF
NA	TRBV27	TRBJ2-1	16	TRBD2	TGTGCCAGCAGTTTATACGGCGGGGGGCCGGGCAATGAGCAGTTCTTC	CASSLYGGGPGNEQFF
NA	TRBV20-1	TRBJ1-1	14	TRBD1	TGCAGTGCTAGTACAGGGGGTTGGAACACTGAAGCTTTCTTT	CSASTGGWNTEAFF
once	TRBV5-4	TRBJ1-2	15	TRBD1	TGTGCCAGCAGCCGGGGTCCGGGACAGAACTATGGCTACACCTTC	CASSRGPGQNYGYTF
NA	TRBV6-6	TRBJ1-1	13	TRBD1	TGTGCCAGCAGTCCATTCGACAGGGCTGAAGCTTTCTTT	CASSPFDRAEAFF
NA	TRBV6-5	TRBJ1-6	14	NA	TGTGCCAGCAGTTACTCGGCCTCGGATTCACCCCTCCACTTT	CASSYSASDSPLHF
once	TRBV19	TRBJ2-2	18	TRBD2	TGTGCCAGTAGTAGGACTAGCGGGGTTAACTCGAACACCGGGGAGCTGTTTTTT	CASSRTSGVNSNTGELFF
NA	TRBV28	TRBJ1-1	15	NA	TGTGCCAGCAGTTCGGCAGGGGTCGATAGCACTGAAGCTTTCTTT	CASSSAGVDSTEAFF
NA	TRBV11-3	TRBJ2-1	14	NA	TGTGCCAGCAGCCCCGAGGGGGGTTACAATGAGCAGTTCTTC	CASSPEGGYNEQFF
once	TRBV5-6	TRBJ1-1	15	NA	TGTGCCAGCAGCTTGGGCAGGGGAAGGATCACTGAAGCTTTCTTT	CASSLGRGRITEAFF
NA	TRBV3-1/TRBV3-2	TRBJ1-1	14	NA	TGTGCCAGCAGCCCTTGGTGGGGAGGCACTGAAGCTTTCTTT	CASSPWWGGTEAFF
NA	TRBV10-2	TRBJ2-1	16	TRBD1	TGCGCCAGCGCTCTAAGGGGGCTAGGGGTCAAAGGCGAGCAGTTCTTC	CASALRGLGVKGEQFF
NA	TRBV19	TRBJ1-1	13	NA	TGTGCCAGTAGTATTACGGGGGTCACTGAAGCTTTCTTT	CASSITGVTEAFF
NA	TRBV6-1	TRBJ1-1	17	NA	TGTGCCAGCAGTGAAATGAGGGTCGGGGCCTGGAACACTGAAGCTTTCTTT	CASSEMRVGAWNTEAFF
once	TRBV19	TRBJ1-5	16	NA	TGTGCCAGTAGTATGGCCCGCAGGGCCCATCCCAGGCCCCAGCATTTT	CASSMARRAHPRPQHF
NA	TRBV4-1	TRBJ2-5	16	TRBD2	TGCGCCAGCAGTCAAGCCCGACTAGCGGGGGGGGAGACCCAGTACTTC	CASSQARLAGGETQYF
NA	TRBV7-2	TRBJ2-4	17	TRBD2	TGTGCCAGCACAAGGGGTAGCGGGGGCCGAGCCAAAAACATTCAGTACTTC	CASTRGSGGRAKNIQYF
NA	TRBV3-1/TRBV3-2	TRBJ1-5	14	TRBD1	TGTGCCAGCAGCCAGAGACAGGGGAGCCAGCCCCAGCATTTT	CASSQRQGSQPQHF
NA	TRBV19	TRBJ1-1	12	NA	TGTGCCAGTAGTATAAAACCCACTGAAGCTTTCTTT	CASSIKPTEAFF
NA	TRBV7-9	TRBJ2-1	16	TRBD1	TGTGCCAGCAGCCTCCTGGCGGCAGGGGGCAGCTATGAGCAGTTCTTC	CASSLLAAGGSYEQFF
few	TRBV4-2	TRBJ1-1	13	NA	TGTGCCAGCAGCCGCGCCGGGGCCCCAGAAGCTTTCTTT	CASSRAGAPEAFF
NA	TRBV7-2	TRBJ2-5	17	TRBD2	TGTGCCAGCAGCTCTCGAGGAGTAGCGGGGTACCAAGAGACCCAGTACTTC	CASSSRGVAGYQETQYF
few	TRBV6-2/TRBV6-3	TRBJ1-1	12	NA	TGTGCCAGCAGCCCAACAGGGATTGAAGCTTTCTTT	CASSPTGIEAFF
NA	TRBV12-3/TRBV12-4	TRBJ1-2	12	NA	TGTGCCAGCAGTTTCAACGTTCAAGTCTACACCTTC	CASSFNVQVYTF
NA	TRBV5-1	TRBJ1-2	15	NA	TGCGCCAGCAGGGTTGGGGCGTTTATAGACTATGGCTACACCTTC	CASRVGAFIDYGYTF
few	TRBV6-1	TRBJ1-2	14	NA	TGTGCCAGCAGTTCTGCCAACAATAACTATGGCTACACCTTC	CASSSANNNYGYTF
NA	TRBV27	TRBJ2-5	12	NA	TGTGCCAGCAGCCACCCCCAGGAGACCCAGTACTTC	CASSHPQETQYF
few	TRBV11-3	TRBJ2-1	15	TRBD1	TGTGCCAGCAGCCCGTCGGGGACAGGGTACAATGAGCAGTTCTTC	CASSPSGTGYNEQFF
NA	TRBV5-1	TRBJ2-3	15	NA	TGCGCCAGCAGCTTGGTAGATAGCCACACAGATACGCAGTATTTT	CASSLVDSHTDTQYF
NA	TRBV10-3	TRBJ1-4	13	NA	TGTGCCTCCCAGGGCTCCGCGGGGGAAAAACTGTTTTTT	CASQGSAGEKLFF
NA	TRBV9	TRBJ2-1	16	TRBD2	TGTGCCAGCAGCCCCCCGGGGGGTCACTCCTACAATGAGCAGTTCTTC	CASSPPGGHSYNEQFF
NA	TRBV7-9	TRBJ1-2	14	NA	TGTGCCAGCAGCTTAGCGGGAATTGAGTATGGCTACACCTTC	CASSLAGIEYGYTF